A selection of T cell receptor beta chains follows, all from one sample in a study of shared clonotypes between healthy human individuals. The table came from immunoSEQ multiplex PCR; TCRdb's copy has only in-frame clones and leaves some out. The sample carries fewer than 3 million clones, around 93% recorded once. Sequenced input: naive CD4+ T cells from PBMCs. Receptors originate from a man aged 18 to 29 in good health. Some clones in this sample may be carry-over from other donors' samples. The CDR3 runs from the conserved cysteine through the conserved F or W. A D gene is named only where the DNA matches it firmly. Clone size is given for some rows only: seen once, a few or many times, or a class if the clone is expanded.

CDR3 length: 11
V gene: TRBV20-1
clone size: -
J gene: TRBJ1-1
D gene: -
CDR3 protein: CSARLMGEAFF
CDR3 DNA: TGCAGTGCTAGGTTGATGGGAGAAGCTTTCTTT

CDR3 length: 15
V gene: TRBV6-6
clone size: -
J gene: TRBJ2-7
D gene: -
CDR3 protein: CASSPIGGRAYEQYF
CDR3 DNA: TGTGCCAGCAGCCCGATTGGGGGCCGGGCCTACGAGCAGTACTTC

CDR3 length: 15
V gene: TRBV5-1
clone size: -
J gene: TRBJ2-7
D gene: TRBD2
CDR3 protein: CASSSMAGGSVEQYF
CDR3 DNA: TGCGCCAGCAGCTCCATGGCGGGAGGATCTGTCGAGCAGTACTTC

CDR3 length: 15
V gene: TRBV6-5
clone size: -
J gene: TRBJ1-2
D gene: -
CDR3 protein: CASSSNPGTSYGYTF
CDR3 DNA: TGTGCCAGCAGTTCCAATCCCGGGACAAGCTATGGCTACACCTTC

CDR3 length: 13
V gene: TRBV30
clone size: -
J gene: TRBJ1-1
D gene: TRBD1
CDR3 protein: CAATGTGNTEAFF
CDR3 DNA: TGTGCCGCAACCGGGACAGGGAACACTGAAGCTTTCTTT

CDR3 length: 14
V gene: TRBV30
clone size: -
J gene: TRBJ1-1
D gene: -
CDR3 protein: CAWSTIQAYTEAFF
CDR3 DNA: TGTGCCTGGAGTACAATACAGGCTTACACTGAAGCTTTCTTT

CDR3 length: 15
V gene: TRBV2
clone size: -
J gene: TRBJ1-4
D gene: -
CDR3 protein: CASSEVGAPNEKLFF
CDR3 DNA: TGTGCCAGCAGTGAAGTGGGGGCCCCGAATGAAAAACTGTTTTTT

CDR3 length: 13
V gene: TRBV11-2
clone size: -
J gene: TRBJ1-1
D gene: -
CDR3 protein: CASSLRTNTEAFF
CDR3 DNA: TGTGCCAGCAGCTTAAGGACTAACACTGAAGCTTTCTTT

CDR3 length: 14
V gene: TRBV29-1
clone size: -
J gene: TRBJ2-3
D gene: -
CDR3 protein: CSVEGGRGTDTQYF
CDR3 DNA: TGCAGCGTTGAGGGGGGGCGGGGGACAGATACGCAGTATTTT

CDR3 length: 16
V gene: TRBV4-2
clone size: -
J gene: TRBJ1-4
D gene: -
CDR3 protein: CASSQGTGRVEEKLFF
CDR3 DNA: TGTGCCAGCAGCCAGGGTACAGGGAGGGTAGAAGAAAAACTGTTTTTT

CDR3 length: 16
V gene: TRBV7-2
clone size: -
J gene: TRBJ1-2
D gene: TRBD1
CDR3 protein: CASSLQASGTENGYTF
CDR3 DNA: TGTGCCAGCAGCTTACAGGCCTCCGGGACAGAAAATGGCTACACCTTC

CDR3 length: 14
V gene: TRBV6-1
clone size: -
J gene: TRBJ2-1
D gene: -
CDR3 protein: CASSGVRYSNEQFF
CDR3 DNA: TGTGCCAGCAGTGGAGTGCGGTACTCCAATGAGCAGTTCTTC

CDR3 length: 17
V gene: TRBV5-1
clone size: -
J gene: TRBJ2-1
D gene: -
CDR3 protein: CASSLEAGGFPYNEQFF
CDR3 DNA: TGCGCCAGCAGCTTGGAGGCGGGCGGATTCCCGTACAATGAGCAGTTCTTC

CDR3 length: 17
V gene: TRBV9
clone size: -
J gene: TRBJ2-2
D gene: TRBD1
CDR3 protein: CASSVDRGGAVTGELFF
CDR3 DNA: TGTGCCAGCAGCGTTGACCGAGGGGGCGCGGTCACCGGGGAGCTGTTTTTT

CDR3 length: 15
V gene: TRBV6-5
clone size: -
J gene: TRBJ1-5
D gene: TRBD1
CDR3 protein: CASSLTGHSNQPQHF
CDR3 DNA: TGTGCCAGCAGCCTGACAGGGCATAGCAATCAGCCCCAGCATTTT

CDR3 length: 14
V gene: TRBV5-1
clone size: -
J gene: TRBJ2-1
D gene: -
CDR3 protein: CASSLSNLRNEQFF
CDR3 DNA: TGCGCCAGCAGCTTATCCAATCTTAGGAATGAGCAGTTCTTC

CDR3 length: 15
V gene: TRBV28
clone size: once
J gene: TRBJ1-5
D gene: -
CDR3 protein: CASSQLSYSNQPQHF
CDR3 DNA: TGTGCCAGCAGCCAGCTAAGTTATAGCAATCAGCCCCAGCATTTT